A single sample gave rise to the 18 T cell receptor beta chains below, sequenced in a study of blood T cell repertoires in COVID-19. Clones were sequenced by immunoSEQ multiplex PCR, and TCRdb holds only the in-frame ones, with some missing. The sample shows about 270,000 clones, 80% to 95% of them seen only once. The source material was peripheral blood. The receptor set was obtained from a person aged 18-30 years with COVID-19, enrolled during active disease.

The chain carries TRBV3-1 (or the pseudogene TRBV3-2) and TRBJ2-3; 9 bases match TRBD2. CDR1 is LGHDT and CDR2 is YNNKEL in the germline V gene (reference sequence). V dropped 4 bases and J dropped 6; count of bases not matched to a gene: 11. This CDR3 spans 16 amino acids. CDR3 protein: CASSLGVSGRTDTQYF. CDR3 coding DNA: TGTGCCAGCAGCCTAGGTGTTAGCGGGAGAACCGATACGCAGTATTTT.

In this sample, this clone turned up a few times. The genes are TRBV19 and TRBJ1-5, with a possible D match to TRBD1 (5 bases). V was shortened by 3 bases and J by 6 bases, with 9 bases between the two germline ends. Germline V gene sequence: CDR1 LNHDA, CDR2 SQIVND (reference sequence). The CDR3 sequence is 13 residues long. The CDR3 nucleotides read TGTGCCAGTAGTATGACAGCCACTCAGCCCCAGCATTTT. It yields the protein CASSMTATQPQHF.

CDR3 loop: CASSTRNTGELFF. CDR3 DNA sequence: TGTGCCAGCTCTACAAGGAACACCGGGGAGCTGTTTTTT. The rearrangement links TRBV18 to TRBJ2-2, with D hard to call. This CDR3 spans 13 amino acids. V was clipped by 6 bases and J by 1 base, with 6 bases between them. Germline CDR1 and CDR2: KGHSH and LQKENI.

The chain has TRBV27 and TRBJ2-7; 9 bases are a match to TRBD1. Per germline, CDR1 MNHEY and CDR2 SMNVEV (reference sequence). The CDR3 covers 13 residues. Trimming cost V 9 bases and J 1 base; bases outside gene matches: 4. In DNA, the CDR3 is TGTGCCAGGGGGGGACAGGGATCCTACGAGCAGTACTTC. It encodes CARGGQGSYEQYF.

This clone appeared a single time. This sequence joins TRBV27 and TRBJ2-2; 7 nucleotides agree with TRBD1. The germline CDR1 and CDR2 sequences are MNHEY and SMNVEV (reference sequence). CDR3 length: 14 residues. Trimming took 4 bases from V and 6 from J; bases not matched to a gene: 5. CDR3 protein: CASSSGTVPGELFF. The CDR3 DNA reads TGTGCCAGCAGTTCCGGGACAGTACCCGGGGAGCTGTTTTTT.

The chain is built from TRBV28 and TRBJ2-3; D might be TRBD2 (6 bases). Trimming removed 3 bases at V and 1 base at J, with 8 bases between. This CDR3 spans 14 amino acids. The germline CDR1 and CDR2 sequences are MDHEN and SYDVKM. The CDR3 reads CASSFASGTDTQYF. In DNA form, the CDR3 reads TGTGCCAGCAGTTTCGCTAGCGGCACAGATACGCAGTATTTT.

The V and J genes are TRBV19 and TRBJ1-1, with 8 bases fitting TRBD1. The CDR3 loop spans 16 amino acids. The V segment lost 5 bases and the J segment 0 bases; nucleotides outside the gene matches: 8. Germline CDR1 is LNHDA and CDR2 is SQIVND (reference sequence). The CDR3 DNA reads as TGTGCCAGTAGTCCCTGGACAGGGAATATGAACACTGAAGCTTTCTTT. Translation: CASSPWTGNMNTEAFF.

The chain is built from TRBV7-9 and TRBJ2-7, with a tentative D call TRBD1 (6 bases). CDR1 SEHNR and CDR2 FQNEAQ come from the germline V gene (reference sequence). The CDR3 has 13 amino acids. Trimming removed 5 bases from V and 2 bases from J, with 10 bases in between. The DNA for the CDR3 is TGTGCCAGCAGCCCGGGACAAACCTACGAGCAGTACTTC. Amino acid sequence: CASSPGQTYEQYF. The full variable domain, with the rest looked up from reference TRBV7-9 and TRBJ2-7, is DTGVSQNPRHKITKRGQNVTFRCDPISEHNRLYWYRQTLGQGPEFLTYFQNEAQLEKSRLLSDRFSAERPKGSFSTLEIQRTEQGDSAMYLCASSPGQTYEQYFGPGTRLTVT.

The chain carries TRBV7-3 and TRBJ2-5, with 7 bases fitting TRBD1. The CDR3 is 13 amino acids. Germline trimming cut 5 bases from V and 10 bases from J; bases unmatched to any gene: 10. Germline V gives CDR1 SGHTA, CDR2 FQGTGA. CDR3 in DNA: TGTGCCAGCAGCCTCCGGGACAGCCTTTTCCAGTACTTC. Its protein product is CASSLRDSLFQYF.

A few counts support this clone. The rearrangement links TRBV19 to TRBJ1-4, with 7 bases that match TRBD1. This CDR3 is 15 amino acids long. Per the germline V gene, CDR1 is LNHDA and CDR2 is SQIVND (reference sequence). J lost 5 bases, V lost 3 bases, and 6 bases had no gene match. For the CDR3, the DNA is TGTGCCAGTAGTATCCTTCCGGGACAGAATGAAAAACTGTTTTTT. Its translation is CASSILPGQNEKLFF.

This chain uses TRBV7-9 with TRBJ2-5; D remains ambiguous. Trimming cost V 4 bases and J 5 bases, with 8 bases left between them. The germline V gene has CDR1 SEHNR and CDR2 FQNEAQ (reference sequence). The CDR3 is 12 residues long. CDR3: CASSSLTETQYF. Written as DNA, the CDR3 is TGTGCCAGCAGCTCCCTAACGGAGACCCAGTACTTC.

The rearrangement joins TRBV21-1 to TRBJ2-7; the table's D gene call, TRBD1, was not cross checked with the DNA. TRBV21-1 represents a pseudogene. CDR3 length: 17 amino acids. The CDR3 region is CASSPTPPGQGAYEQYF. The CDR3 region has the DNA TGTGCCAGCAGCCCTACCCCACCGGGACAGGGGGCTTACGAGCAGTACTTC.

The chain is built from TRBV19 and TRBJ1-5, with TRBD1 matching 10 bases. This CDR3 comprises 15 residues. The germline V gene encodes CDR1 LNHDA and CDR2 SQIVND (reference sequence). V lost 6 bases to trimming and J lost 2 bases; unmatched junction nucleotides: 4. CDR3 sequence: CASSVGTGGNQPQHF. As DNA, the CDR3 is TGTGCCAGTAGCGTTGGGACAGGGGGCAATCAGCCCCAGCATTTT.

This clone was seen just once. V is TRBV13 and J is TRBJ1-3; possible D gene TRBD1, 5 bases. The CDR3 sequence is 14 residues long. From germline, CDR1 is PRHDT and CDR2 FYEKMQ (reference sequence). The germline V and J ends were trimmed by 4 bases and 2 bases, with 9 bases remaining between them. The CDR3 region is CASSYLGPGNTIYF. The CDR3 bases are TGTGCCAGCAGCTATCTGGGGCCTGGAAACACCATATATTTT. The full variable domain, completed using reference TRBV13 and TRBJ1-3, is AAGVIQSPRHLIKEKRETATLKCYPIPRHDTVYWYQQGPGQDPQFLISFYEKMQSDKGSIPDRFSAQQFSDYHSELNMSSLELGDSALYFCASSYLGPGNTIYFGEGSWLTVV.

The V and J genes are TRBV29-1 and TRBJ2-7; TRBD1 agrees at 8 bases. Germline V lookup: CDR1 SQVTM, CDR2 ANQGSEA. This CDR3 is built from 14 residues. V lost 6 bases, J lost 1 base, and 8 bases stayed unmatched. CDR3 sequence: CSVSRTGKSYEQYF. CDR3 nucleotide sequence: TGCAGCGTCAGCCGGACAGGGAAATCCTACGAGCAGTACTTC.

The chain couples TRBV24-1 to TRBJ2-2; D remains ambiguous. Germline V gene lookup returns CDR1 KGHDR and CDR2 SFDVKD. The V end was cut by 9 bases, the J end by 7 bases, with 11 bases between. This CDR3 region has 12 residues. The CDR3 spells CATAYQDGELFF. The CDR3 DNA follows: TGTGCCACCGCGTACCAGGACGGGGAGCTGTTTTTT.

The chain couples TRBV7-2 to TRBJ2-7; TRBD1 might be the D (6 bases). Germline V gene lookup returns CDR1 SGHTA and CDR2 FQGNSA. Deletions cut 11 bases from V and 3 bases from J, with 17 bases between. The CDR3 is 13 residues long. The CDR3: CASSTGPGYEQYF. The CDR3 nucleotides read TGTGCCTCCTCGACAGGCCCCGGCTACGAGCAGTACTTC.

The chain joins TRBV24-1 to TRBJ2-2; D might be TRBD1 (6 bases). Trimming took off 4 bases at V and 2 bases at J, with 16 bases between the two ends. The CDR3 consists of 17 residues. CDR1 is KGHDR and CDR2 is SFDVKD in the germline V gene. Here the CDR3 reads CATSETGYGANTGELFF. The CDR3 nucleotides are TGTGCCACCAGTGAAACAGGGTACGGGGCAAACACCGGGGAGCTGTTTTTT.